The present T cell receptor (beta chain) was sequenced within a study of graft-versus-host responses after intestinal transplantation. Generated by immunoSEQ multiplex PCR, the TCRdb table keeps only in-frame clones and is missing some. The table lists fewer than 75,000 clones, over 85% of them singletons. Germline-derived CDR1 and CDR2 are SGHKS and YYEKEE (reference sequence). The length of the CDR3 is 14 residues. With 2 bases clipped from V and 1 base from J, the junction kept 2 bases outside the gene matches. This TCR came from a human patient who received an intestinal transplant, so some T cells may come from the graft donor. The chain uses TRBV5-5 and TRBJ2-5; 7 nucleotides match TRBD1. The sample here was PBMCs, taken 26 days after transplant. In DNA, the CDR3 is TGTGCCAGCAGCTTCTGGGACAGCCAAGAGACCCAGTACTTC. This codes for CASSFWDSQETQYF.